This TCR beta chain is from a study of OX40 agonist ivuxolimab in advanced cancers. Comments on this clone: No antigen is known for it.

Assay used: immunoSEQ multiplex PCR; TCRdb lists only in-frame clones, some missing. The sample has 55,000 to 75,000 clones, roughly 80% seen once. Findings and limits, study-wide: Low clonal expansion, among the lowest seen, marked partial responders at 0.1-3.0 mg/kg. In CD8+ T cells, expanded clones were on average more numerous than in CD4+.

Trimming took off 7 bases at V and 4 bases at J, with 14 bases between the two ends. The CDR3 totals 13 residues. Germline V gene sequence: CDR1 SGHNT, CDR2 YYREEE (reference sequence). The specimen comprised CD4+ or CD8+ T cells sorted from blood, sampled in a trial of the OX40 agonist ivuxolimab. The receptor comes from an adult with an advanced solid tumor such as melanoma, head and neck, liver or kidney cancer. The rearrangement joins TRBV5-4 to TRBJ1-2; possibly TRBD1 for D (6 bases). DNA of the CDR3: TGTGCCAGCCTAACGGAGGGGGGCTATGGCTACACCTTC. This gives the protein CASLTEGGYGYTF.